This T cell receptor (beta chain) appears in the sequencing data of a study of blood T cell repertoires in COVID-19. Whole-study context: In each case, the material was cDNA or gDNA derived from T cells, B-cell-depleted T cells, or PBMCs.

The trim removed 6 bases at V and 5 bases at J, leaving 4 bases unmatched. Looked up from germline, CDR1 is MNHEY and CDR2 is SVGEGT. The CDR3 is 15 residues long. Sequenced by immunoSEQ multiplex PCR; TCRdb stores in-frame clones only, minus some. The sample includes about 210,000 clones, under 90% seen only once; the top ten take more than 8.5%. Categorization into cohorts depended on clinical history that participants reported. The gene calls are TRBV6-2 or TRBV6-3 and TRBJ1-6, with 10 bases aligning to TRBD1. This sequence was found in a woman aged 45-65 years with acute COVID-19. The sequenced sample consisted of PBMCs or T cells enriched from blood (not recorded which). The CDR3 bases are TGTGCCAGCAGCCGACAGGGGGCGCATAATTCACCCCTCCACTTT. Protein: CASSRQGAHNSPLHF.